Each of the 9 T cell receptor beta chains below was sequenced from the same sample in a study of T-cell memory formation after mild COVID-19. TCRdb re-called the 5' RACE reads through MiXCR, storing one row per CDR3 protein. The sample comprises about 250,000 distinct CDR3 sequences, 15% of which are singletons, and about 2% rests with the top ten. Specimen: PBMCs or a T cell subset sorted from them (not recorded which). The receptors stem from an adult woman who had mild COVID-19 (a few samples of this study predate the infection). Cell type and time point are not known.

The chain couples TRBV9 to TRBJ1-3, with D perhaps TRBD1 (5 bases). Between the trimmed V and J ends, which lost 2 bases and 0 bases, there was a span of 15 bases. The CDR3 has 17 amino acids. Germline values: CDR1 SGDLS, CDR2 YYNGEE. CDR3 coding DNA: TGTGCCAGCAGCGTCTCTCCTAGGGGTTACTCTGGAAACACCATATATTTT. This translates into CASSVSPRGYSGNTIYF.

Written as DNA, the CDR3 is TGTGCCACCAGTGATTGGGGTGGCTACACCTTC. Encoded protein: CATSDWGGYTF. The rearrangement uses TRBV24-1 and TRBJ1-2; unclear D gene. Germline V gives CDR1 KGHDR, CDR2 SFDVKD. The CDR3 totals 11 residues. V dropped 2 bases and J dropped 7 bases, with 4 bases sitting between them.

In its sample, this clonotype was seen many times. The chain combines TRBV7-9 with TRBJ2-7, with 8 bases fitting TRBD1. Germline CDR1 SEHNR, CDR2 FQNEAQ (reference sequence). Trimming removed 3 bases from V and 4 bases from J; junction bases left unmatched: 5. CDR3 length: 14 amino acids. CDR3 nucleotides: TGTGCCAGCAGCTTGGACAGGGTCCAGTACGAGCAGTACTTC. This sequence encodes CASSLDRVQYEQYF.

This clonotype was seen more than once but under ten times. The chain has TRBV20-1 and TRBJ2-3; D is possibly TRBD2 (5 bases). V was cut by 3 bases and J by 4 bases, with 14 bases left in between. This CDR3 comprises 14 residues. The germline CDR1 and CDR2 sequences are DFQATT and SNEGSKA (reference sequence). The CDR3 nucleotides are TGCAGTGCTAGCCCCCCTACTAGTCCAGATACGCAGTATTTT. Translation: CSASPPTSPDTQYF.

This clonotype was observed a few times. The chain recombines TRBV7-2 with TRBJ2-3; D may be TRBD1 or TRBD2 (6 bases each). Germline CDR1 reads SGHTA; CDR2 reads FQGNSA. The CDR3 has 19 amino acids. Trimming removed 2 bases from V and 0 bases from J, with 21 bases in between. The CDR3: CASSLYGWGAPPSTDTQYF. DNA for the CDR3: TGTGCCAGCAGCTTATATGGTTGGGGGGCCCCTCCCAGCACAGATACGCAGTATTTT.

The V and J genes are TRBV12-3 or TRBV12-4 and TRBJ2-4; D unresolved. The CDR3 length is 13 residues. Trimming pared 10 bases from V and 0 bases from J, leaving 10 bases between. CDR3 protein: CATALSAKNIQYF. The CDR3 DNA reads TGTGCCACAGCGCTTTCAGCCAAAAACATTCAGTACTTC.

The table lists this clonotype with a few counts. The rearrangement links TRBV7-3 to TRBJ2-4; D gene uncertain. The CDR3 covers 13 residues. Per the germline V gene, CDR1 is SGHTA and CDR2 is FQGTGA. With 2 bases removed from V and 4 bases from J, the gap between germline ends came to 6 bases. In DNA, the CDR3 is TGTGCCAGCAGCTTAGGATTTAAAAACATTCAGTACTTC. Translation gives CASSLGFKNIQYF.

The chain carries TRBV5-1 and TRBJ1-1; D is undetermined. This CDR3 comprises 14 residues. With 2 bases removed from V and 5 bases from J, the gap between germline ends came to 13 bases. CDR1 is SGHRS, CDR2 YFSETQ, per germline. The CDR3 here is CASSFFGLGTEAFF. CDR3 DNA: TGCGCCAGCAGCTTCTTTGGCCTAGGGACTGAAGCTTTCTTT.

This sequence joins TRBV10-2 and TRBJ2-5, with D tentatively TRBD2 (6 bases). The CDR3 has 13 residues. From germline, CDR1 is WSHSY and CDR2 SAAADI. V lost 6 bases and J 5 bases, leaving 13 bases between the germline ends. CDR3 DNA sequence: TGCGCCAGCAGAGTCGGGAGCAGGGAGACCCAGTACTTC. Protein sequence: CASRVGSRETQYF.